Below are 6 T cell receptor beta chains sequenced from a single sample in a study of blood T cell repertoires in COVID-19. Using immunoSEQ multiplex PCR, the repertoire was profiled, and TCRdb retains in-frame clones only, with some absent. The data show 97,000 or so clones, 82% seen once. The sample comprised peripheral blood. The receptors derive from a man older than 75 with acute or convalescent COVID-19.

This sequence joins TRBV20-1 and TRBJ2-7; maybe TRBD2 (5 bases). CDR1 and CDR2 from the germline V gene are DFQATT and SNEGSKA (reference sequence). The CDR3 has 10 residues. CDR3 sequence reads: CSPLLAGQYF. The CDR3 region has the DNA TGCAGCCCTCTACTCGCGGGGCAGTACTTC.

A few counts support this clone. This chain connects TRBV6-4 to TRBJ1-3, with 8 bases identical to TRBD1. There are 17 residues in the CDR3. Germline V gene sequence: CDR1 MRHNA, CDR2 SNTAGT. The trim removed 3 bases at V and 5 bases at J, leaving 12 bases unmatched. This CDR3 is CASSELSGQGQRNTIYF. CDR3 nucleotide sequence: TGTGCCAGCAGTGAACTCTCAGGACAGGGCCAAAGAAACACCATATATTTT.

The chain couples TRBV7-8 to TRBJ1-1; 7 bases align to TRBD1. There are 15 residues in the CDR3. V was pared by 1 base and J by 5 bases, with 7 bases of the junction left unmatched. Per the germline V gene, CDR1 is SGHVS and CDR2 is FQNEAQ. The CDR3 is CASSLERRGMTEAFF. The DNA of the CDR3 is TGTGCCAGCAGCTTAGAGCGCAGGGGGATGACTGAAGCTTTCTTT.

V and J are TRBV5-3 and TRBJ1-1; 8 bases align to TRBD1. TRBV5-3 falls under the ORF class, with uncertain function. The CDR3 consists of 16 residues. V lost 4 bases, J lost 2 bases, and 10 bases stayed unmatched. The CDR3 reads CARSRLRDRRNTEAFF. CDR3 in DNA: TGTGCCAGAAGCCGCTTAAGGGACAGGCGAAACACTGAAGCTTTCTTT.

This chain links TRBV30 with TRBJ2-7, with D maybe TRBD1 (6 bases). Germline V gene sequence: CDR1 GTSNPN, CDR2 SVGIG (reference sequence). Trimming removed 8 bases from V and 3 bases from J, with 14 bases in between. CDR3 length: 12 residues. The DNA of the CDR3 is TGTGCCCGCCAGGGGAAATACTACGAGCAGTACTTC. It codes for CARQGKYYEQYF.

This chain joins TRBV3-1 (or the pseudogene TRBV3-2) and TRBJ2-7; tentatively, D is TRBD2 (6 bases). This CDR3 region has 16 residues. Germline V gene sequence: CDR1 LGHDT, CDR2 YNNKEL (reference sequence). V shed 6 bases and J shed 2 bases, with 20 bases lying between them. This CDR3 reads CASSHPNAGNPYEQYF. CDR3 DNA: TGTGCCAGCAGTCACCCCAATGCGGGGAACCCCTACGAGCAGTACTTC.